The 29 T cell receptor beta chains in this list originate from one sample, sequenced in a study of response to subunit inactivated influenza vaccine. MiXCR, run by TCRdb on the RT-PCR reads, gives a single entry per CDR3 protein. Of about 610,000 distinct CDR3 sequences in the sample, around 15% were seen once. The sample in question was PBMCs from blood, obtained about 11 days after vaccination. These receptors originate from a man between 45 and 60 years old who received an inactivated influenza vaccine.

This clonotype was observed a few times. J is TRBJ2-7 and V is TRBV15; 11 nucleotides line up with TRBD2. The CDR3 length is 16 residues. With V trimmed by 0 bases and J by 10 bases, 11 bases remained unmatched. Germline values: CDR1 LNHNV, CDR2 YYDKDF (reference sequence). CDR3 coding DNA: TGTGCCACCAGCAGAGAGTTAGCGGGAGGGCCAGTGGACCAGTACTTC. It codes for CATSRELAGGPVDQYF.

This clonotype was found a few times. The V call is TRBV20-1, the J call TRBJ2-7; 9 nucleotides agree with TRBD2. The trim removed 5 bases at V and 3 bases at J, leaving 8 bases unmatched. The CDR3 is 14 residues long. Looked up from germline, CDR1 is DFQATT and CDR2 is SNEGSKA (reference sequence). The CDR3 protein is CSAVLAGALYEQYF. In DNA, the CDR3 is TGCAGTGCTGTGTTAGCGGGGGCCCTCTACGAGCAGTACTTC.

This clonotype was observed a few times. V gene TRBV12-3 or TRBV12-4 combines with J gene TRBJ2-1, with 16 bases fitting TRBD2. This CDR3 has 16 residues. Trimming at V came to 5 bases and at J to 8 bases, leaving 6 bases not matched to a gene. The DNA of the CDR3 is TGTGCCAGCAGTCCCGGGACTAGCGGGAGGGCCTATGAGCAGTTCTTC. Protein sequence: CASSPGTSGRAYEQFF.

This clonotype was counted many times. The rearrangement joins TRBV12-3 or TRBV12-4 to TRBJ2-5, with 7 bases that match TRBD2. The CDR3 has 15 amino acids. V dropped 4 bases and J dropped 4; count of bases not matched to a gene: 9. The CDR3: CASSSRDYGGETQYF. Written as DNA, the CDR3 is TGTGCCAGCAGTTCCCGGGACTACGGGGGAGAGACCCAGTACTTC.

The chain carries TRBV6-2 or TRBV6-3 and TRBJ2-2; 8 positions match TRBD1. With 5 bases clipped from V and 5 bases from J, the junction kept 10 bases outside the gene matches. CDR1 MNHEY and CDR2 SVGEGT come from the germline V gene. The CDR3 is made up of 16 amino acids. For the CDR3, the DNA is TGTGCCAGCAGTACTTTACAGGGGGTTTCGACCGGGGAGCTGTTTTTT. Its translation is CASSTLQGVSTGELFF.

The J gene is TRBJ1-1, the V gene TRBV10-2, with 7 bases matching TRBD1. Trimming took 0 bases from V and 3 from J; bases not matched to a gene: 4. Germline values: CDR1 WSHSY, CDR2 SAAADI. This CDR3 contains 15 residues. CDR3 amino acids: CASSESTGWDTEAFF. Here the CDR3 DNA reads TGCGCCAGCAGTGAGTCGACAGGGTGGGACACTGAAGCTTTCTTT.

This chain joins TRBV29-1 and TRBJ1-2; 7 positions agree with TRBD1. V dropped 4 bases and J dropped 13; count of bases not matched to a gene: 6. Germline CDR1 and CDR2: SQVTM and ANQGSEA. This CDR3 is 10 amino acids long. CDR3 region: CSVVVGDSTF. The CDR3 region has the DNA TGCAGCGTTGTAGTGGGGGACAGCACCTTC.

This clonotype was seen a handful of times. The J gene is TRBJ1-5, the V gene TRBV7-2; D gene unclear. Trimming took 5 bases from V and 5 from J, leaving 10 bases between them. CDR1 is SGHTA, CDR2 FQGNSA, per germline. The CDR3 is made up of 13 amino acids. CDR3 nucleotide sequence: TGTGCCAGCAGCCAACAAGAGTATCAGCCCCAGCATTTT. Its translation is CASSQQEYQPQHF.

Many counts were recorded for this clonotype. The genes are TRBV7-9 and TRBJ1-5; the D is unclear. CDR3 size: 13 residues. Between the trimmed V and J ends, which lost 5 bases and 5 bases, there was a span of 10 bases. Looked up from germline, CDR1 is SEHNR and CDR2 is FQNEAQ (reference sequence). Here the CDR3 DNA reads TGTGCCAGCAGCGCCCAGTCCGATCAGCCCCAGCATTTT. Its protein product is CASSAQSDQPQHF.

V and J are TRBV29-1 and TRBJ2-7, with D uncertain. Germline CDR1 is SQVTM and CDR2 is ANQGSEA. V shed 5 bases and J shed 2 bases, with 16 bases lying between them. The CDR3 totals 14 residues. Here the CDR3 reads CSVSAARRPYEQYF. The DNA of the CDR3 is TGCAGCGTTTCCGCGGCCAGACGACCCTACGAGCAGTACTTC.

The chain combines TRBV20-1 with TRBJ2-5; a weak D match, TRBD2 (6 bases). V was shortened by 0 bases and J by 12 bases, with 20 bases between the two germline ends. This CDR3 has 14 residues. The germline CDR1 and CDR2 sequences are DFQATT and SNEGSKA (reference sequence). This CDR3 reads CSARDGLAIGPKYF. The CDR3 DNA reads TGCAGTGCTAGAGATGGGCTAGCGATCGGACCTAAGTACTTC.

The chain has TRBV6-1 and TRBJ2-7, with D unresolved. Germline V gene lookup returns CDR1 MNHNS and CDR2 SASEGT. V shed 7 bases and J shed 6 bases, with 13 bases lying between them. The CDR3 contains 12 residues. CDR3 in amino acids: CASTFVESEQYF. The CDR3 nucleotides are TGTGCCAGCACCTTCGTGGAAAGCGAGCAGTACTTC.

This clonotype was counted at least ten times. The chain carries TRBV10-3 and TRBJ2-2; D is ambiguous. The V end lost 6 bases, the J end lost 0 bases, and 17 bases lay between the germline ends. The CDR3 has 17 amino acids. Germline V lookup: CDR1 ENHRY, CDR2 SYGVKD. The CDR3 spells CAIREPGLLSNTGELFF. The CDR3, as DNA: TGTGCCATCAGGGAGCCGGGCCTACTTTCGAACACCGGGGAGCTGTTTTTT.

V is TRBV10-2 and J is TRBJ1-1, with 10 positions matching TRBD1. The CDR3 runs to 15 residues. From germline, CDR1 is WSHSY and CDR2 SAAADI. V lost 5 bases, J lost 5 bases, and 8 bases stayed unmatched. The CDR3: CASSLKRDRGTEAFF. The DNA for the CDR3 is TGCGCCAGCAGTTTGAAACGGGACAGGGGTACTGAAGCTTTCTTT.

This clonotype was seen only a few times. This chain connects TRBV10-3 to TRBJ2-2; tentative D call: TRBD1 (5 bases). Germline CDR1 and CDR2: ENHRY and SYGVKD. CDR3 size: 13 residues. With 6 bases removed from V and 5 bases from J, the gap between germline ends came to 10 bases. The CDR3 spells CAIRGRETGELFF. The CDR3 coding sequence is TGTGCCATCAGGGGCAGGGAAACCGGGGAGCTGTTTTTT.

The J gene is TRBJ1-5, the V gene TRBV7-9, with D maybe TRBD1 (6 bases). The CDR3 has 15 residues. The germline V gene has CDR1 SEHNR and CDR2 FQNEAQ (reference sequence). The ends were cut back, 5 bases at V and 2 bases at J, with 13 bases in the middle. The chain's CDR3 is CASSHDRFGNQPQHF. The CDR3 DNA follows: TGTGCCAGCAGCCACGACAGGTTTGGCAATCAGCCCCAGCATTTT.

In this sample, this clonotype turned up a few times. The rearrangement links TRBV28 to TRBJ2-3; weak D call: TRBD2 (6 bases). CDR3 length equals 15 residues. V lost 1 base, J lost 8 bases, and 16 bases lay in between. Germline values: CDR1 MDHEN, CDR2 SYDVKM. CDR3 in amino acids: CASSLYVRRDSTQYF. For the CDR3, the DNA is TGTGCCAGCAGTTTATACGTTAGGAGGGATTCTACGCAGTATTTT.

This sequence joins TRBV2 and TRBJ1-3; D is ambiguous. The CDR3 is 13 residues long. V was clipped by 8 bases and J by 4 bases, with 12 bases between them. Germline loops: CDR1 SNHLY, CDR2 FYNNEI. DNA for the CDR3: TGTGCCAGCGCAACGATGGGGGGAAACACCATATATTTT. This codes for CASATMGGNTIYF.

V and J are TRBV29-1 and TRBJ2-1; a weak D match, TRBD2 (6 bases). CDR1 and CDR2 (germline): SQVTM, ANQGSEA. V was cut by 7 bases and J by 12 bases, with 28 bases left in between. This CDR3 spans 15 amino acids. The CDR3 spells CSDQPGYAGRLRQFF. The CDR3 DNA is TGCAGCGACCAACCAGGATACGCGGGAAGACTGCGGCAGTTCTTC.

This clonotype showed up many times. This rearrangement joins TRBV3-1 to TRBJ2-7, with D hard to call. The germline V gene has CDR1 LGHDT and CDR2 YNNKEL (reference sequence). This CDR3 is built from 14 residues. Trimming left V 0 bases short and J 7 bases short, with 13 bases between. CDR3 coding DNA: TGTGCCAGCAGCCAAGATCTCCGGTTTCTAGAGCAGTACTTC. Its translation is CASSQDLRFLEQYF.

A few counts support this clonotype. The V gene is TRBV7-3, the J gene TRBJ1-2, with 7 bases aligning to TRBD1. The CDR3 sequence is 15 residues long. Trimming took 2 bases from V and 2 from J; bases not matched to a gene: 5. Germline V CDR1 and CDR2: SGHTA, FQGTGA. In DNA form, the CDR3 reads TGTGCCAGCAGCTTAGCACCGGGACAGAACTATGGCTACACCTTC. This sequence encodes CASSLAPGQNYGYTF.

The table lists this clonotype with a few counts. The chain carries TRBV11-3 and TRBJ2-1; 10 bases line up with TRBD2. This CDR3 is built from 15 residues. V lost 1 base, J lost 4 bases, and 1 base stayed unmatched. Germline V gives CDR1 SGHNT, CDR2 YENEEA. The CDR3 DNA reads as TGTGCCAGCAGCTTAGGTAGCGGGAGGTACAATGAGCAGTTCTTC. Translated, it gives CASSLGSGRYNEQFF.

CDR3: CASSPAGHAMGTQYF. In nucleotides, the CDR3 is TGTGCCAGCAGTCCAGCGGGACATGCTATGGGTACGCAGTATTTT. This sequence joins TRBV27 and TRBJ2-3, with D perhaps matching TRBD2 (7 bases). V lost 5 bases, J lost 8 bases, and 20 bases lay in between. This CDR3 has 15 amino acids. Germline assignment: CDR1 MNHEY and CDR2 SMNVEV (reference sequence).

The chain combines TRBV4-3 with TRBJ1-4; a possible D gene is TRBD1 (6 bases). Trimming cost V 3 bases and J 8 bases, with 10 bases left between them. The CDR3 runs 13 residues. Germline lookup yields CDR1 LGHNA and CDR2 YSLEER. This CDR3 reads CASSQETGEKLFF. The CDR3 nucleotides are TGCGCCAGCAGCCAGGAAACAGGGGAAAAACTGTTTTTT.

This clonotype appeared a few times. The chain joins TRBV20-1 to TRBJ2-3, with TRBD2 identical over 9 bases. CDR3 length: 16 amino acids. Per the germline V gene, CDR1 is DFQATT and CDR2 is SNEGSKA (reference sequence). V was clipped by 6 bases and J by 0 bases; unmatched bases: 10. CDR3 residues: CSANALGLASTDTQYF. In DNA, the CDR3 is TGCAGTGCCAATGCACTCGGACTAGCGAGCACAGATACGCAGTATTTT.

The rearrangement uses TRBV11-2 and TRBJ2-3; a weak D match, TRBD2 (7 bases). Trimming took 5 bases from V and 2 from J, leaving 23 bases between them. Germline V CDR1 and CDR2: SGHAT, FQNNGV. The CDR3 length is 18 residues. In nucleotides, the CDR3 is TGTGCCAGCAGCGATCCTTTTTCGCGGGGGCCGTCCACAGATACGCAGTATTTT. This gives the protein CASSDPFSRGPSTDTQYF.

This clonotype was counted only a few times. This CDR3 reads CAIRNSRYTSTDTQYF. Written as DNA, the CDR3 is TGTGCCATCAGGAACAGTCGTTATACTAGCACAGATACGCAGTATTTT. The gene calls are TRBV10-3 and TRBJ2-3; no clear D gene. V lost 6 bases and J lost 0, with 16 bases in between. Germline values: CDR1 ENHRY, CDR2 SYGVKD. There are 16 residues in the CDR3.

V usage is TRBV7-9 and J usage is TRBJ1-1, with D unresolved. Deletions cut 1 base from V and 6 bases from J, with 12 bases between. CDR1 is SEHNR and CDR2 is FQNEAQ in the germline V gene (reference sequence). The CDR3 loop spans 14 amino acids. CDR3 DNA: TGTGCCAGCAGCTTAGGCACGGATACTTCTGAAGCTTTCTTT. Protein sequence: CASSLGTDTSEAFF.

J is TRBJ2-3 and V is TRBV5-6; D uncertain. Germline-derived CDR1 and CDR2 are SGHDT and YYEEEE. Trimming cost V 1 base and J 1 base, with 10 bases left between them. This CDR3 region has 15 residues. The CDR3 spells CASSLMGPRTDTQYF. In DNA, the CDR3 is TGTGCCAGCAGCTTGATGGGCCCCCGCACAGATACGCAGTATTTT.